The TCR beta chain described here comes from a study of blood T cell repertoires in COVID-19. Trimming stripped 5 bases from V and 0 bases from J, with 3 bases between. Germline V gives CDR1 SEHNR, CDR2 FQNEAQ (reference sequence). The CDR3 sequence is 12 residues long. The method was immunoSEQ multiplex PCR; TCRdb's version includes in-frame clones alone and lacks a portion of them. Of fewer than 100,000 clones listed, around nine tenths were seen once; the top ten hold 15%. Sequencing was performed on peripheral blood. The V call is TRBV7-9, the J call TRBJ2-3; D is unclear. The sequence was obtained from a human donor in a cohort sampled during active COVID-19. The CDR3 DNA reads as TGTGCCAGCAGCACTAGCACAGATACGCAGTATTTT. It codes for CASSTSTDTQYF.